The 23 T cell receptor beta chains presented below share a single source sample, sequenced in a study of blood T cells in healthy people across ages. A J-beta primer mix and a sample-barcoded 5' primer were used in a second PCR of roughly 6 to 11 cycles. TCRdb analysed the 5' RACE reads with MiXCR anew, one entry per CDR3 protein. The data show 850,000 to 1,000,000 distinct CDR3 sequences, roughly 51% seen once. Sample: blood. The receptors were gathered from a woman in her fifties or sixties in good health.

The chain links TRBV7-9 to TRBJ2-1, with D possibly TRBD2 on 6 matching bases. Trimming left V 8 bases short and J 0 bases short, with 17 bases between. CDR1 and CDR2 from the germline V gene are SEHNR and FQNEAQ (reference sequence). This CDR3 has 16 residues. CDR3 region: CASLSAGPSSYNEQFF. The CDR3 DNA is TGTGCCAGCCTGTCGGCGGGACCGAGCTCCTACAATGAGCAGTTCTTC.

This clonotype was picked up one time. The gene calls are TRBV28 and TRBJ2-1; 11 bases line up with TRBD2. The V segment lost 6 bases and the J segment 3 bases; nucleotides outside the gene matches: 4. The CDR3 totals 15 residues. Germline CDR1 is MDHEN and CDR2 is SYDVKM. CDR3 in amino acids: CASRSGTSGYNEQFF. The DNA of the CDR3 is TGTGCCAGCAGATCCGGGACTAGCGGCTACAATGAGCAGTTCTTC.

The chain joins TRBV4-1 to TRBJ2-7; a possible D gene is TRBD1 (6 bases). The V and J ends lost 2 bases and 3 bases respectively, with 11 bases between them. The CDR3 has 14 amino acids. The germline V gene has CDR1 MGHRA and CDR2 YSYEKL. This CDR3 reads CASSQRTASYEQYF. The CDR3 DNA reads as TGCGCCAGCAGCCAAAGGACAGCCAGCTACGAGCAGTACTTC.

The chain joins TRBV20-1 to TRBJ2-1; TRBD2 aligns across 7 bases. V lost 0 bases and J lost 3; bases outside the gene matches: 5. This CDR3 contains 15 residues. The germline gives CDR1 DFQATT, CDR2 SNEGSKA (reference sequence). The DNA for the CDR3 is TGCAGTGCTAGAGATCGGGCGGGGGTCTACAATGAGCAGTTCTTC. Translation gives CSARDRAGVYNEQFF.

This clonotype was seen a few times. This chain connects TRBV7-9 to TRBJ2-5; D is possibly TRBD1 (5 bases). The CDR3 is 14 amino acids. Germline V gene sequence: CDR1 SEHNR, CDR2 FQNEAQ (reference sequence). V gave up 5 bases and J gave up 5 bases, with 15 bases separating them. DNA for the CDR3: TGTGCCAGCAGCCTGGACATGGCGGTGGAGACCCAGTACTTC. It is translated as CASSLDMAVETQYF.

V is TRBV7-2 and J is TRBJ1-4, with 8 bases identical to TRBD1. Unmatched junction bases numbered 11, after V lost 6 bases and J lost 8 bases. The CDR3 is made up of 15 amino acids. Germline V gene sequence: CDR1 SGHTA, CDR2 FQGNSA. The CDR3 DNA follows: TGTGCCAGCAGGCGGACAGGGAGCGTTTCCGAAAAACTGTTTTTT. The encoded protein is CASRRTGSVSEKLFF.

The rearrangement joins TRBV29-1 to TRBJ1-1; no clear D. Trimming took 7 bases from V and 0 from J, leaving 9 bases between them. CDR3 length: 12 residues. Germline V CDR1 and CDR2: SQVTM, ANQGSEA. CDR3 sequence: CSARTMNTEAFF. For the CDR3, the DNA is TGCAGCGCCAGAACCATGAACACTGAAGCTTTCTTT. Supplemented by reference TRBV29-1 and TRBJ1-1, the full variable domain reads SAVISQKPSRDICQRGTSLTIQCQVDSQVTMMFWYRQQPGQSLTLIATANQGSEATYESGFVIDKFPISRPNLTFSTLTVSNMSPEDSSIYLCSARTMNTEAFFGQGTRLTVV.

The chain has TRBV3-1 and TRBJ2-7; the match to TRBD2 covers 10 bases. This CDR3 has 16 amino acids. CDR1 and CDR2 (germline): LGHDT, YNNKEL (reference sequence). The ends lost 1 base at V and 5 bases at J; junction bases unmatched: 8. The CDR3 nucleotides read TGTGCCAGCAGCCAAGCGGCCAGCGGGAGGGAACACGAGCAGTACTTC. Protein: CASSQAASGREHEQYF.

This clonotype occurred a few times. The V gene is TRBV12-3 or TRBV12-4, the J gene TRBJ1-2; tentative D call: TRBD1 (5 bases). V was cut by 6 bases and J by 5 bases, with 13 bases left in between. The CDR3 runs 13 residues. The CDR3: CASRGRRGYGYTF. CDR3 DNA sequence: TGTGCCAGCAGGGGACGGAGGGGATATGGCTACACCTTC.

V is TRBV7-2 and J is TRBJ2-7; 14 bases align to TRBD2. The CDR3 is made up of 16 amino acids. Trimming cost V 6 bases and J 4 bases; bases outside gene matches: 8. Germline lookup yields CDR1 SGHTA and CDR2 FQGNSA. The CDR3 DNA is TGTGCCAGCAGGTATAAGGGACTAGCGGGAGAGTACGAGCAGTACTTC. Translation: CASRYKGLAGEYEQYF.

CDR3 bases: TGTGCCAGCAGCGTTACGGGACAGTCCTACGAGCAGTACTTC. Translating gives CASSVTGQSYEQYF. The genes are TRBV9 and TRBJ2-7; 7 nucleotides match TRBD1. This CDR3 is built from 14 residues. The germline V gene encodes CDR1 SGDLS and CDR2 YYNGEE. Trimming cost V 2 bases and J 1 base; bases outside gene matches: 3.

The J gene is TRBJ1-1, the V gene TRBV28; a possible D gene is TRBD1 (6 bases). This CDR3 has 13 amino acids. Trimming cost V 7 bases and J 8 bases, with 17 bases left between them. The germline CDR1 and CDR2 sequences are MDHEN and SYDVKM. CDR3 in amino acids: CASTDSGTSEAFF. In nucleotides, the CDR3 is TGTGCCAGCACCGACTCCGGGACATCCGAAGCTTTCTTT.

The gene calls are TRBV6-1 and TRBJ1-1; D unresolved. The ends were cut back, 4 bases at V and 3 bases at J, with 6 bases in the middle. Per germline, CDR1 MNHNS and CDR2 SASEGT. The CDR3 covers 12 residues. The DNA of the CDR3 is TGTGCCAGCAGTGCCAGCTACACTGAAGCTTTCTTT. It encodes CASSASYTEAFF.

V and J are TRBV18 and TRBJ1-2; D unclear. V gave up 4 bases and J gave up 7 bases, with 19 bases separating them. This CDR3 is 15 amino acids long. Germline CDR1 KGHSH, CDR2 LQKENI. This CDR3 reads CASSLGEGRNSGYTF. Written as DNA, the CDR3 is TGTGCCAGCTCACTCGGGGAAGGGCGTAATTCTGGCTACACCTTC.

The chain recombines TRBV20-1 with TRBJ2-3; the D call may be TRBD1 or TRBD2 (6 bases each). Germline V CDR1 and CDR2: DFQATT, SNEGSKA (reference sequence). Deletions cut 6 bases from V and 1 base from J, with 11 bases between. This CDR3 contains 13 residues. Here the CDR3 reads CSAGGTGTDTQYF. DNA for the CDR3: TGCAGTGCAGGGGGGACCGGCACAGATACGCAGTATTTT.

This clonotype was counted between two and nine times. The J gene is TRBJ1-1, the V gene TRBV5-6; D is unresolved. Germline CDR1 and CDR2: SGHDT and YYEEEE. V was cut by 2 bases and J by 3 bases, with 8 bases left in between. There are 13 residues in the CDR3. Here the CDR3 reads CASSFAGYTEAFF. CDR3 DNA: TGTGCCAGCAGCTTTGCTGGCTACACTGAAGCTTTCTTT.

The chain recombines TRBV5-1 with TRBJ2-1; 13 bases are shared with TRBD2. From germline, CDR1 is SGHRS and CDR2 YFSETQ. This CDR3 comprises 16 residues. V shed 4 bases, J shed 9 bases, and the junction held 10 bases outside the gene matches. CDR3 protein: CASSPGTSGVPGEQFF. CDR3 nucleotides: TGCGCCAGCAGCCCCGGGACTAGCGGGGTACCCGGTGAGCAGTTCTTC.

V is TRBV28 and J is TRBJ1-2; D call uncertain. This CDR3 region has 12 residues. The germline V gene encodes CDR1 MDHEN and CDR2 SYDVKM. V was cut by 2 bases and J by 8 bases, with 9 bases left in between. The DNA for the CDR3 is TGTGCCAGCAGTTTACGACTCGGGGGCTACACCTTC. As protein: CASSLRLGGYTF.

The chain combines TRBV28 with TRBJ1-2; TRBD1 is a possible D gene (5 bases). From germline, CDR1 is MDHEN and CDR2 SYDVKM. The CDR3 consists of 13 residues. V was cut by 5 bases and J by 8 bases, with 15 bases left in between. Here the CDR3 DNA reads TGTGCCAGCAGTCGTTCCAGGGCGTGGGGCTACACCTTC. It is translated as CASSRSRAWGYTF.

This clonotype has just a few counts. The DNA of the CDR3 is TGTGCCAGCAGCGCGACTAGCGGGATTGTGTACTTC. Protein sequence: CASSATSGIVYF. The V call is TRBV7-9, the J call TRBJ2-5; 11 bases are a match to TRBD2. CDR1 and CDR2 (germline): SEHNR, FQNEAQ (reference sequence). J gave up 13 bases and V 5 bases, and 6 bases lay outside the gene matches. This CDR3 region has 12 residues.

This clonotype was detected a few times. The chain has TRBV4-1 and TRBJ1-4, with D uncertain. The CDR3 totals 15 residues. Germline CDR1 and CDR2: MGHRA and YSYEKL. Deletions cut 1 base from V and 1 base from J, with 7 bases between. The CDR3 nucleotides are TGCGCCAGCAGCCAAGGGGTCTTAACTAATGAAAAACTGTTTTTT. Protein: CASSQGVLTNEKLFF.

V gene TRBV4-1 combines with J gene TRBJ2-7; the D gene is possibly TRBD1 (6 bases). Germline V gives CDR1 MGHRA, CDR2 YSYEKL. V was trimmed by 1 base and J by 6 bases, leaving 19 bases between them. The CDR3 loop spans 16 amino acids. The CDR3 region is CASSQGPYRVLSEQYF. The CDR3 nucleotides are TGCGCCAGCAGCCAAGGGCCGTACAGGGTCTTATCCGAGCAGTACTTC.

V usage is TRBV20-1 and J usage is TRBJ2-3; D remains ambiguous. Between the trimmed V and J ends, which lost 6 bases and 1 base, there was a span of 14 bases. The CDR3 loop spans 14 amino acids. The V gene's germline CDR1 is DFQATT and CDR2 SNEGSKA (reference sequence). CDR3 residues: CSAPSGYRTDTQYF. CDR3 in DNA: TGCAGTGCCCCGAGTGGATACCGCACAGATACGCAGTATTTT.